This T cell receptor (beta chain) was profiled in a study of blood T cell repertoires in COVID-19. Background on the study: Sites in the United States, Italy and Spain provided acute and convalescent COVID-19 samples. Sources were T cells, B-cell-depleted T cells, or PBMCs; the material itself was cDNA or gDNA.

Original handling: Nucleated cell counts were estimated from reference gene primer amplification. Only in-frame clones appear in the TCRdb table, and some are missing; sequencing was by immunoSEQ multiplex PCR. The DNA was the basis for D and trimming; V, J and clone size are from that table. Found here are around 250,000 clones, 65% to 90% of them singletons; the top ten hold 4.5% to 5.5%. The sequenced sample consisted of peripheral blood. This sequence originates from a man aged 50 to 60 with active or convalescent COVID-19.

The CDR3 DNA is TGTGCCAGCACCCTTCAGGGTCCTAATGAAAAACTGTTTTTT. Its translation: CASTLQGPNEKLFF. The chain carries TRBV27 and TRBJ1-4; D may be TRBD1 (5 bases). CDR1 MNHEY and CDR2 SMNVEV come from the germline V gene (reference sequence). Trimming shortened V by 7 bases and J by 3 bases, and 12 bases separated the two germline ends. The CDR3 covers 14 residues.